The rows below give T cell receptor beta chains drawn from one sample of a study of T cells in pancreatic ductal adenocarcinoma. Produced via immunoSEQ multiplex PCR; TCRdb's table is partial and in-frame only. The data show around 100,000 clones, nearly 95% seen once. Material: PBMCs. Every receptor here comes from a human donor with pancreatic ductal adenocarcinoma. Both conserved end residues are part of each CDR3. The D gene is left open where the match is weak. Expanded clones are given a class, and other clones once, few, many or no size at all.

DNA	CDR3	size	J	V	length	D
TGTGCCAGCAGCTTCACCGGGACTCCGAACACCGGGGAGCTGTTTTTT	CASSFTGTPNTGELFF	once	TRBJ2-2	TRBV7-3	16	NA
TGTGCCAGCGGTAGGGGGGGTGGCGAGCAGTACTTC	CASGRGGGEQYF	NA	TRBJ2-7	TRBV2	12	NA
TGCAGCGTCGCGGGCCGCCGGGGGACTGGCACAGATACGCAGTATTTT	CSVAGRRGTGTDTQYF	NA	TRBJ2-3	TRBV29-1	16	NA
TGTGCCAGCACCACGAAAGCGGGAGGGGTTGGCGAGCAGTACTTC	CASTTKAGGVGEQYF	NA	TRBJ2-7	TRBV7-2	15	TRBD2
TGTGCCAGCAGCGGCGGAGAATGGACAGATACGCAGTATTTT	CASSGGEWTDTQYF	NA	TRBJ2-3	TRBV9	14	NA
TGCGCCAGCAGCCAATTGGAAAGGACTAGCGGCTACAATGAGCAGTTCTTC	CASSQLERTSGYNEQFF	NA	TRBJ2-1	TRBV4-1	17	TRBD2
TGCGCCAGCAGTGAGCCACCGGGACTAGTCTACGAGCAGTACTTC	CASSEPPGLVYEQYF	NA	TRBJ2-7	TRBV10-2	15	TRBD2
TGTGCCAGCAGCTTAGGACTAGCGGTAGATAGCACAGATACGCAGTATTTT	CASSLGLAVDSTDTQYF	NA	TRBJ2-3	TRBV7-9	17	TRBD2
TGTGCCAGCAGTAAGGACACGAATAATGAAAAACTGTTTTTT	CASSKDTNNEKLFF	NA	TRBJ1-4	TRBV2	14	NA
TGCAGCGTTGAGGCGGGGCGCACAGATACGCAGTATTTT	CSVEAGRTDTQYF	NA	TRBJ2-3	TRBV29-1	13	NA
TGTGCCAGCTCATCCACTAGCACCGGGTGGTCCAAGAATGAGCAGTTCTTC	CASSSTSTGWSKNEQFF	NA	TRBJ2-1	TRBV18	17	NA
TGTGCCAGCTCACCAAACAGGGCCAACGAGCAGTACTTC	CASSPNRANEQYF	NA	TRBJ2-7	TRBV18	13	NA
TGTGCCAGCAGTGTGGGGACAGGGGACTACGAGCAGTACTTC	CASSVGTGDYEQYF	few	TRBJ2-7	TRBV2	14	TRBD1
TGTGCCAGCTCACCAGAGCGGGCACCCCTGTGGAATGAGCAGTTCTTC	CASSPERAPLWNEQFF	once	TRBJ2-1	TRBV18	16	NA
TGTGCCAGCAGCTTGGGAACTAGCGGGGTGAGCTCCTACGAGCAGTACTTC	CASSLGTSGVSSYEQYF	once	TRBJ2-7	TRBV5-6	17	TRBD2
TGTGCCTGGAGTGTGAAGAAGGGACAGCTACCTAGGGGAAACACTGAAGCTTTCTTT	CAWSVKKGQLPRGNTEAFF	NA	TRBJ1-1	TRBV30	19	TRBD1
TGTGCCAGCAGCTTAGAGGGACTACGACCCGCATCTGGAAACACCATATATTTT	CASSLEGLRPASGNTIYF	NA	TRBJ1-3	TRBV7-2	18	NA
TGTGCCAGCACTCCAAGCGGGAGCCCAAACGAGCAGTACTTC	CASTPSGSPNEQYF	NA	TRBJ2-7	TRBV28	14	TRBD2
TGCAGTGCTTGGGAGCTGGGGACCCAGTACTTC	CSAWELGTQYF	NA	TRBJ2-5	TRBV20-1	11	NA
TGTGCCAGCAGCTTAGGGGCGTTAGCGGGACTTCACAATGAGCAGTTCTTC	CASSLGALAGLHNEQFF	NA	TRBJ2-1	TRBV11-1	17	TRBD2
TGTGCCATCAGTCGGGACAGTAATGAAAAACTGTTTTTT	CAISRDSNEKLFF	once	TRBJ1-4	TRBV10-3	13	TRBD1
TGTGCCAGCAGCTTTGGCCCGATGGGGGGGGACGAGCAGTACTTC	CASSFGPMGGDEQYF	NA	TRBJ2-7	TRBV7-2	15	TRBD2
TGTGCCAGCGCCTCAGGACATGGCGCATCGCAGTACTTC	CASASGHGASQYF	NA	TRBJ2-5	TRBV7-9	13	NA
TGTGCCAGCAGCACTGGGCACTTGGAGACCCAGTACTTC	CASSTGHLETQYF	NA	TRBJ2-5	TRBV7-7	13	NA
TGCGCCAGCAGCTTGGACAGGGCGGCCACCGGGGAGCTGTTTTTT	CASSLDRAATGELFF	NA	TRBJ2-2	TRBV5-1	15	NA
TGTGCTAGTGCCCTAACTAGCAAGGATGAGCAGTTCTTC	CASALTSKDEQFF	NA	TRBJ2-1	TRBV12-5	13	NA
TGTGCCAGCAGCTTAGATCGGGGACTAGCGGGTATCGAGCAGTACTTC	CASSLDRGLAGIEQYF	NA	TRBJ2-7	TRBV11-2	16	TRBD2
TGCAGCGTGTATTGGACAGGGGGAACCCAGTACTTC	CSVYWTGGTQYF	NA	TRBJ2-5	TRBV29-1	12	TRBD1
TGTGCCAGCAGCTCTAGCGGGAGTGCGAGCACCGGGGAGCTGTTTTTT	CASSSSGSASTGELFF	NA	TRBJ2-2	TRBV11-3	16	TRBD2